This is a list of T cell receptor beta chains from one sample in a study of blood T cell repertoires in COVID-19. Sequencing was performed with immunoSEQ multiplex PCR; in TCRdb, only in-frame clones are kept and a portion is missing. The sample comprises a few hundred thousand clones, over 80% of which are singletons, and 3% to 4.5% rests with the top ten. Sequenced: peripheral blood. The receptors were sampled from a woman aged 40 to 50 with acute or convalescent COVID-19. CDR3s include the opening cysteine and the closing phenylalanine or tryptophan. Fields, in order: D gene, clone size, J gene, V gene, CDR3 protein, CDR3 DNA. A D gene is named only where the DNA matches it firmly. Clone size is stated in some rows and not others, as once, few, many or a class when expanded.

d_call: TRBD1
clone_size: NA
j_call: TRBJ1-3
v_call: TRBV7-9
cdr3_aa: CASSTRTGGGNTIYF
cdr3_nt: TGTGCCAGCAGTACCCGGACAGGGGGTGGAAACACCATATATTTT

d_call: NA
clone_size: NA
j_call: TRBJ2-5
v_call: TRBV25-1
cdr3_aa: CASSGQLRGGAQETQYF
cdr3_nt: TGTGCCAGCAGTGGTCAACTGAGGGGAGGAGCACAAGAGACCCAGTACTTC

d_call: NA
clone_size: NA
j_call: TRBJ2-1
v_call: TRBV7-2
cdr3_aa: CASSLGYGEIYNEQFF
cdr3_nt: TGTGCCAGCAGCTTAGGTTACGGGGAGATCTACAATGAGCAGTTCTTC

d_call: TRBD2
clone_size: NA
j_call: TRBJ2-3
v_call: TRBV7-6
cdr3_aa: CASSLGGTSGTDTQYF
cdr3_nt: TGTGCCAGCAGCTTAGGGGGGACTAGCGGCACAGATACGCAGTATTTT

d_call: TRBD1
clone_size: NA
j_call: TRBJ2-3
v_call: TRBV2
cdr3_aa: CASRTGASSTDTQYF
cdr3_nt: TGTGCCAGCAGAACAGGGGCCTCCAGCACAGATACGCAGTATTTT

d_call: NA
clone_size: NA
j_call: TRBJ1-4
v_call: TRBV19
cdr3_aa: CASSMAGRVREKLFF
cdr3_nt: TGTGCCAGTAGTATGGCCGGGCGGGTGCGTGAAAAACTGTTTTTT

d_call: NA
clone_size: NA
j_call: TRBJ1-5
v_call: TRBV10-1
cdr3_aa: CASMPPNRAASNQPQHF
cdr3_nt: TGCGCCAGCATGCCCCCGAACAGGGCTGCTAGCAATCAGCCCCAGCATTTT

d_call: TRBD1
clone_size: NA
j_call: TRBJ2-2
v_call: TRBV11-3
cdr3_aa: CASSPGTGKNTGELFF
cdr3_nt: TGTGCCAGCAGCCCCGGGACAGGGAAGAACACCGGGGAGCTGTTTTTT

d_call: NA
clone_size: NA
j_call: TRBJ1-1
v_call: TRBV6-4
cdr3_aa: CASSDPTRGTEAFF
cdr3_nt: TGTGCCAGCAGTGACCCCACCCGGGGCACTGAAGCTTTCTTT

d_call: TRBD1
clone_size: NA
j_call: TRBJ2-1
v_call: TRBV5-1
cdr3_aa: CASSSGTGVRDEQFF
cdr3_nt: TGCGCCAGCAGTTCCGGGACAGGGGTCAGGGATGAGCAGTTCTTC

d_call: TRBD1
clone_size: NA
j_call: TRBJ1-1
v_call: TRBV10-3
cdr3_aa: CAISDRTGDTEAFF
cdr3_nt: TGTGCCATCAGTGATCGAACAGGGGACACTGAAGCTTTCTTT

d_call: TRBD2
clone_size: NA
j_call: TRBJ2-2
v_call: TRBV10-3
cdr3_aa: CAIMKRGDMNTGELFF
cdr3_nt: TGTGCCATCATGAAGCGGGGGGACATGAACACCGGGGAGCTGTTTTTT

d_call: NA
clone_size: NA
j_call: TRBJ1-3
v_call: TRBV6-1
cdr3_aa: CASSEHSLAGYTIYF
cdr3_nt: TGTGCCAGCAGTGAGCACAGCCTCGCTGGGTACACCATATATTTT

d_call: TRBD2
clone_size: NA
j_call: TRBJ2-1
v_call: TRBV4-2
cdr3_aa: CASSQVLAGNSYNEQFF
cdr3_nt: TGTGCCAGCAGCCAAGTGCTAGCGGGGAACTCCTACAATGAGCAGTTCTTC

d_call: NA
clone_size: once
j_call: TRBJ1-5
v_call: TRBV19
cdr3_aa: CASIPGRGSNQPQHF
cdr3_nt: TGTGCCAGTATCCCGGGGAGGGGAAGCAATCAGCCCCAGCATTTT

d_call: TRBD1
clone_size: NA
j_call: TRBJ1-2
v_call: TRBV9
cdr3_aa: CASSTGTGEEVNYGYTF
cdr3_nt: TGTGCCAGCAGCACAGGGACAGGGGAGGAAGTTAACTATGGCTACACCTTC

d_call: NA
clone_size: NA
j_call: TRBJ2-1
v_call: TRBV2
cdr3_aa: CASTSEEGGYNEQFF
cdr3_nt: TGTGCCAGCACTAGCGAGGAGGGCGGCTACAATGAGCAGTTCTTC

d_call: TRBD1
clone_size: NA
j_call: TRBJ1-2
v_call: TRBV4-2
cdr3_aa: CASSPTGLSYYGYTF
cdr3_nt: TGTGCCAGCAGCCCGACAGGGTTGAGCTACTATGGCTACACCTTC

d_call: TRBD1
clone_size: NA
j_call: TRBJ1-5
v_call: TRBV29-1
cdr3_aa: CSVSGTENQPQHF
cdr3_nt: TGCAGCGTTTCCGGGACAGAAAATCAGCCCCAGCATTTT

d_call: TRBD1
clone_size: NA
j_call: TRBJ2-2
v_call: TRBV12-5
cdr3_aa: CASGLGTGNTGELFF
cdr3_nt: TGTGCTAGTGGACTTGGGACAGGGAACACCGGGGAGCTGTTTTTT

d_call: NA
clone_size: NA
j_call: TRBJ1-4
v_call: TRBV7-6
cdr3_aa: CASSSGLSVGVNEKLFF
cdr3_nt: TGTGCCAGCAGCTCCGGTCTCAGTGTAGGAGTTAATGAAAAACTGTTTTTT

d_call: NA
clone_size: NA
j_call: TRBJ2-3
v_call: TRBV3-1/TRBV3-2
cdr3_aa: CASSPYQGPTQYF
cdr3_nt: TGTGCCAGCAGCCCTTACCAGGGGCCCACGCAGTATTTT

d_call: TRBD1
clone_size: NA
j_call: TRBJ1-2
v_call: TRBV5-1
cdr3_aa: CASSLVEGAPVYGYTF
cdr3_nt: TGCGCCAGCAGCTTGGTGGAGGGGGCGCCGGTCTATGGCTACACCTTC

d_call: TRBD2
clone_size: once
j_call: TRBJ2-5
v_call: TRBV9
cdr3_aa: CASSVQAGERETQYF
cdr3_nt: TGTGCCAGCAGCGTACAAGCGGGGGAACGGGAGACCCAGTACTTC

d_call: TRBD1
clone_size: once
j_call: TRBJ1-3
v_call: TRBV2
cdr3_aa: CASSDSGGAGNTIYF
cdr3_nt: TGTGCCAGCAGTGATTCAGGGGGAGCTGGAAACACCATATATTTT

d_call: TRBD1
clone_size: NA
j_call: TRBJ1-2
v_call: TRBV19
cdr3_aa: CASRTAENRGRGYTF
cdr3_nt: TGTGCCAGTAGGACCGCCGAGAACAGGGGTAGGGGCTACACCTTC

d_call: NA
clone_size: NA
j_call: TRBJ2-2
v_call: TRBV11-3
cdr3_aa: CASSPPGSIEELFF
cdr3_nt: TGTGCCAGCAGCCCCCCCGGTAGTATTGAGGAGCTGTTTTTT

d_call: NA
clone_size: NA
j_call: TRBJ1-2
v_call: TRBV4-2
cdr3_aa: CASSQESEAGYTF
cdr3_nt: TGTGCCAGCAGCCAAGAATCCGAGGCTGGCTACACCTTC

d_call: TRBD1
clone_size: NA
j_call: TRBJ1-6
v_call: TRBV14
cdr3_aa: CASGRGTGGYSPLHF
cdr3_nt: TGTGCCAGCGGTCGGGGGACAGGGGGCTATTCACCCCTCCACTTT

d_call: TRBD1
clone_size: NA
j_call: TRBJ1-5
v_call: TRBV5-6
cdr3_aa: CASSSDRNQPQHF
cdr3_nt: TGTGCCAGCAGCTCGGACAGGAATCAGCCCCAGCATTTT

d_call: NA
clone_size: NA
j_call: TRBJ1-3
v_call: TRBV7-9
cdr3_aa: CASSLGGGSGNTIYF
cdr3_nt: TGTGCCAGCAGCTTGGGAGGGGGCTCTGGAAACACCATATATTTT

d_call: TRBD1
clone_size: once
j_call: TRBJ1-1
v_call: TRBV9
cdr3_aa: CASSPGQGVSTEAFF
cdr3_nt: TGTGCCAGCAGCCCGGGACAGGGGGTTTCCACTGAAGCTTTCTTT

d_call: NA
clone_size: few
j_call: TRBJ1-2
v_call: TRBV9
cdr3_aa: CASTSRRVPGYGYTF
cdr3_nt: TGTGCCAGCACATCGAGGAGGGTGCCTGGCTATGGCTACACCTTC

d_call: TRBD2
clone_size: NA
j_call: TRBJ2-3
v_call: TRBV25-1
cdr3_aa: CASGKRLAGGRNTQYF
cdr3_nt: TGTGCCAGCGGCAAAAGGCTAGCGGGGGGGAGGAATACGCAGTATTTT

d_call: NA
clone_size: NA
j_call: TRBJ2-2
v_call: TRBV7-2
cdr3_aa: CASSPLYGELFF
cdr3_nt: TGTGCCAGCAGCCCCCTTTACGGGGAGCTGTTTTTT

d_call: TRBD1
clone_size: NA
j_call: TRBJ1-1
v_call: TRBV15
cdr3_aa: CATSRDRGRRTEAFF
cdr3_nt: TGTGCCACCAGCAGAGATAGGGGGCGCCGGACTGAAGCTTTCTTT

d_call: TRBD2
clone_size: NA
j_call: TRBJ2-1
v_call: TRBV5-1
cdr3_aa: CASSFQGGDEQFF
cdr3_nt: TGCGCCAGCAGCTTTCAGGGAGGGGATGAGCAGTTCTTC

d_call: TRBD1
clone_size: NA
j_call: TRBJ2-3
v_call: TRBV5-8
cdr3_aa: CASSTASGQGPSTQYF
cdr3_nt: TGTGCCAGCAGCACAGCGAGCGGACAGGGTCCCTCTACGCAGTATTTT

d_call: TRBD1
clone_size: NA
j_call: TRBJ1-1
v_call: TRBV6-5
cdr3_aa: CASSYRGPSSEAFF
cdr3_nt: TGTGCCAGCAGTTACAGGGGGCCTTCTTCTGAAGCTTTCTTT

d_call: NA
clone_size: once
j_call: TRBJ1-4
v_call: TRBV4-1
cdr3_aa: CASSRGPGEKLFF
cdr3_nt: TGCGCCAGCAGCCGGGGGCCGGGGGAAAAACTGTTTTTT

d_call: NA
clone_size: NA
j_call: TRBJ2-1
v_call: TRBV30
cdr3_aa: CAWSLLGAWFF
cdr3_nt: TGTGCCTGGAGTTTACTGGGGGCTTGGTTCTTC

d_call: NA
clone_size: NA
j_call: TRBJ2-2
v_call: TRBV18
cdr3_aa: CASSPGPNTGELFF
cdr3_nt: TGTGCCAGCTCACCCGGTCCTAACACCGGGGAGCTGTTTTTT

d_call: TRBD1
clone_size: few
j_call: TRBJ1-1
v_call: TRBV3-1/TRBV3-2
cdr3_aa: CASSQEFPGGYTEAFF
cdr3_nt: TGTGCCAGCAGCCAAGAGTTCCCAGGGGGCTACACTGAAGCTTTCTTT

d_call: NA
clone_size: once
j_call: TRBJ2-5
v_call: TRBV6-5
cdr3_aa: CASIGETQYF
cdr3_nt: TGTGCCAGCATCGGAGAGACCCAGTACTTC

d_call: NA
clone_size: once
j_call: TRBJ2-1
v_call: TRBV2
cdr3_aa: CASSGTVYNEQFF
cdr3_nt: TGTGCCAGCAGTGGGACAGTTTACAATGAGCAGTTCTTC

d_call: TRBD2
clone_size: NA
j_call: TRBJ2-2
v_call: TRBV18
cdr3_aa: CASSPSELAGITGELFF
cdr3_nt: TGTGCCAGCTCACCATCTGAACTAGCGGGTATCACCGGGGAGCTGTTTTTT

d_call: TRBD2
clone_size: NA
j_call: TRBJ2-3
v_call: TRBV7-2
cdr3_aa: CASSFIAGGTDTQYF
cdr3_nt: TGTGCCAGCAGCTTCATAGCGGGGGGGACAGATACGCAGTATTTT

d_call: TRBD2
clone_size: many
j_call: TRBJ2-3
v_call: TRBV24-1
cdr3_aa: CATSDPSPAAGGNTDTQYF
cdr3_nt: TGTGCCACCAGTGATCCCTCCCCCGCAGCGGGGGGCAACACAGATACGCAGTATTTT

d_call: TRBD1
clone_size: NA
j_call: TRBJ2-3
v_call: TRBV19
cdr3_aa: CASRETGGRTDTQYF
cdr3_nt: TGTGCCAGTAGGGAGACAGGGGGCAGGACAGATACGCAGTATTTT